A selection of T cell receptor beta chains follows, all from one sample in a study of T cells in Graves' hyperthyroidism and ophthalmopathy. TCRdb processed the multiplex PCR reads anew with MiXCR; each CDR3 protein has one entry. The data hold about 620,000 distinct CDR3 sequences, with under 20% observed a single time. The sequenced sample was blood. The receptors stem from a woman in her 30s with Graves' hyperthyroidism. Each CDR3 is given with its conserved first and last residue.

TRBV30	TRBJ2-5	CAWSASVGTQYF
TRBV20-1	TRBJ1-1	CSVAGTEITEAFF
TRBV20-1	TRBJ2-3	CSARSGASGRMSTDTQYF
TRBV29-1	TRBJ2-3	CSVRGDPTSDYTDTQYF
TRBV28	TRBJ2-7	CASSPGAEPGQGSLYEQYF
TRBV7-6	TRBJ2-7	CASSLRPGEQYF
TRBV7-9	TRBJ1-1	CTSSFYREGTEAFF
TRBV27	TRBJ2-5	CASASLVGLAGVRETQYF
TRBV29-1	TRBJ2-7	CSVDLGAGESPYEQYF
TRBV7-8	TRBJ1-5	CASSPQLYQPQHF
TRBV28	TRBJ1-5	CASSSGTSGTGPEGNQPQHF
TRBV10-3	TRBJ2-3	CAISDQPGTGHSSTDTQYF
TRBV20-1	TRBJ2-1	CSAGGGGTSVNEQFF
TRBV5-1	TRBJ2-3	CASRTAGGPDTQYF
TRBV12-3/TRBV12-4	TRBJ1-2	CASTQGTVLNYGYTF
TRBV4-3	TRBJ2-2	CASSQDGALNTGELFF
TRBV5-1	TRBJ2-7	CASSLPPKDEQYF
TRBV5-5	TRBJ1-5	CASSLLAGYSNQPQHF
TRBV12-3/TRBV12-4	TRBJ2-1	CASGGIVGVNEQFF
TRBV30	TRBJ1-3	CAWTGSGNTIYF
TRBV6-5	TRBJ1-1	CASSYSRQSMNTEASF
TRBV7-2	TRBJ2-7	CASSLAAGAGEQYF
TRBV27	TRBJ2-7	CASSRYRQLAAYEQYF
TRBV6-2/TRBV6-3	TRBJ2-1	CASSYDASGGNNEQFF
TRBV27	TRBJ2-7	CASRRNGPYEQYF
TRBV29-1	TRBJ2-6	CSVGYRSSGANVLTF
TRBV19	TRBJ1-5	CASIGRDRDNQPQHF
TRBV28	TRBJ2-7	CASTFSGSSYEQYF
TRBV6-1	TRBJ1-2	CASSPRTAVYGYTF
TRBV28	TRBJ2-1	CASRPRYTLYEQFF
TRBV28	TRBJ2-3	CASSPPSVEQYF
TRBV5-8	TRBJ1-2	CASRELTGHTF
TRBV12-3/TRBV12-4	TRBJ2-1	CASSTTTGTTTYNEQFF
TRBV7-8	TRBJ1-5	CASSLAPRSRANPNQPQHF
TRBV11-3	TRBJ2-7	CASSPRTGSDEQYF
TRBV27	TRBJ2-7	CASSIGTSLRQYF
TRBV5-1	TRBJ2-1	CASASGIYEQFF
TRBV11-1	TRBJ1-2	CASSLDTYYGYTF
TRBV11-2	TRBJ1-4	CASSFSRDEKLFF
TRBV2	TRBJ2-3	CASSEVGVSPDTQYF
TRBV28	TRBJ1-5	CASSLSFRGINQPQHF
TRBV11-1	TRBJ2-5	CASSSQEETQYF
TRBV24-1	TRBJ2-2	CATSLAGVSGELFF
TRBV7-2	TRBJ2-7	CASSRERDSYEQYF
TRBV6-1	TRBJ2-1	CASQRNQLAGGPGEQFF
TRBV6-5	TRBJ1-5	CASSYSYLRQDSNQPQHF
TRBV14	TRBJ2-5	CASSQLLGGETQYF
TRBV10-1	TRBJ2-2	CASSGSPGRNTGELFF
TRBV3-1	TRBJ2-3	CASSVDYKPDTDTQYF
TRBV7-2	TRBJ2-7	CASSWGLAAYEQYF
TRBV18	TRBJ1-4	CASSRGQNERLFF
TRBV9	TRBJ1-6	CASSVGGGEPYNSPLHF
TRBV6-1	TRBJ1-2	CASSEIVYGYTF
TRBV6-1	TRBJ2-3	CATKYTSGSTDTGQYF